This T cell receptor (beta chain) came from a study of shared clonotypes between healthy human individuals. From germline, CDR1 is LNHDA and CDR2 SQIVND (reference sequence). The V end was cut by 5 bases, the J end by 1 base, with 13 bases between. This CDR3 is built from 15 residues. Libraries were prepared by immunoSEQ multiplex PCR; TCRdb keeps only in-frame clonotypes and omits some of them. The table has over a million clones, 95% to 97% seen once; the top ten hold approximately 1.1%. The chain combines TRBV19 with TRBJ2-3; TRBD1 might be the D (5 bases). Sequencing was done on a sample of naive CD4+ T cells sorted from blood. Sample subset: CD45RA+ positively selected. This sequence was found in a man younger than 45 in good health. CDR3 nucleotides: TGTGCCAGTAGTCTACTTGGGGCCCGCACAGATACGCAGTATTTT. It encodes CASSLLGARTDTQYF.